This T cell receptor beta chain was captured in a study of blood T cell repertoires in COVID-19. Study details: PBMCs, B-cell-depleted T cells, or T cells were the source of the cDNA or gDNA that made up the material.

Germline CDR1 reads SGHRS; CDR2 reads YFSETQ. CDR3 length: 14 amino acids. Trimming removed 0 bases at V and 3 bases at J, with 9 bases between. The method was immunoSEQ multiplex PCR; TCRdb's version includes in-frame clones alone and lacks a portion of them. Of 80,000 to 100,000 clones listed, just over 85% are singletons. Sequenced sample: peripheral blood. This receptor was taken from a man aged 45 to 65 with COVID-19, enrolled during active disease. V usage is TRBV5-1 and J usage is TRBJ1-2, with D perhaps matching TRBD1 (6 bases). The CDR3 here is CASSLAGQYYGYTF. CDR3 DNA sequence: TGCGCCAGCAGCTTGGCCGGACAGTACTATGGCTACACCTTC.